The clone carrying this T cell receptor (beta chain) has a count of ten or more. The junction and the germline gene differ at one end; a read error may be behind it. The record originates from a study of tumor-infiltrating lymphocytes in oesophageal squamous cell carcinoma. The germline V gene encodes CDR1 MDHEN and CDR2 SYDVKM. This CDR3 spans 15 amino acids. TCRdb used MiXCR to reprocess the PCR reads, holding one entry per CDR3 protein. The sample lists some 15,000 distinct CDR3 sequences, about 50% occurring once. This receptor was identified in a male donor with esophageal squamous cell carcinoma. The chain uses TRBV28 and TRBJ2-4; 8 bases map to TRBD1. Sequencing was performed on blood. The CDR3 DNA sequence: TGTGCCAGCAGTATATTGGGACAGGAAGTATCACCCCTCCACTTC. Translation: CASSILGQEVSPLHF.